The entry below describes one T cell receptor (beta chain). Its recognized antigen is unknown. Base qualities are not recorded, but no much larger clone differs from it by a single base. The library relied on the immunoSEQ multiplex PCR assay. Not all clones reach the TCRdb copy of this immuneACCESS table, which keeps in-frame sequences only. Checked studies attribute under half of the gap to unresolved V genes and leave the rest unexplained. The sample includes about 62,000 clones, with roughly 98% observed a single time. The ten largest clones add up to around 0.16% of the sample. These data are taken from a study of technical replicates of blood from four donors (dated by TCRdb to between 2016 and 2019). The germline V and J ends show losses of 6 bases and 10 bases respectively, and no gene match explains 8 bases of the junction. The CDR3 covers 13 residues, taking in both the cysteine and the phenylalanine. Only the CDR3 DNA is retained, 39 bases long and in frame from the first base. Via the germline V gene, CDR1 is MNHEY and CDR2 SVGAGI.

This chain is built from TRBV6-5 and TRBJ2-7; TRBD2 matches 11 bases in the middle. The TCR sequence derives from a human donor in good health. The sequenced sample consisted of T cells isolated from PBMCs. The nucleotides read TGTGCCAGCAGCTTAGCGGGGGGGTCTAGTCAGTACTTC. It specifies CASSLAGGSSQYF.